This entry lists 23 T cell receptor beta chains sequenced from one sample in a study of vaccination and CD4 T cells after COVID-19. The Oncomine TCR Beta short-read assay sequenced DNA from cultured CD4+ T cells. TCRdb called the PCR reads again in MiXCR, with one record for every CDR3 protein. The sample holds 20,000 to 30,000 distinct CDR3 sequences, over 60% seen once. These receptors have no known antigen. The treatment denotes: roughly 10-day PBMC culture with coronavirus spike peptide pools or control peptides (ViraFEST assay). This sample comprised CD4+ T cells from blood, cultured in vitro, obtained after SARS-CoV-2 vaccination. These receptors were collected from a human donor who received a COVID-19 vaccine.

The V and J genes are TRBV12-3 or TRBV12-4 and TRBJ1-5; possibly TRBD1 for D (6 bases). The V end lost 5 bases, the J end lost 7 bases, and 12 bases lay between the germline ends. There are 13 residues in the CDR3. For the CDR3, the DNA is TGTGCCAGCAGTGCAGGGGAGGGCCAGCCCCAGCATTTT. Encoded protein: CASSAGEGQPQHF.

The chain combines TRBV27 with TRBJ2-3; D is ambiguous. The germline V and J ends were trimmed by 2 bases and 5 bases, with 11 bases remaining between them. Germline V CDR1 and CDR2: MNHEY, SMNVEV (reference sequence). The CDR3 runs to 14 residues. The DNA for the CDR3 is TGTGCCAGCAGTTTAGGTATGGGGAAAGATACGCAGTATTTT. This codes for CASSLGMGKDTQYF.

For this clonotype: A junction boundary mismatches the germline segment, possibly from a read error. The J gene is TRBJ1-1, the V gene TRBV7-9; a possible D gene is TRBD1 (5 bases). This CDR3 is built from 12 residues. Germline V gene sequence: CDR1 SEHNR, CDR2 FQNEAQ (reference sequence). Written as DNA, the CDR3 is TGTGCCAGCACCTTACAGGAACATGAAGCTTTCTTT. Translation gives CASTLQEHEAFF.

Remarks on this clonotype: The junction departs from the called germline gene at one end, perhaps through a read error. This chain joins TRBV12-3 or TRBV12-4 and TRBJ2-3; 7 bases line up with TRBD1. The CDR3 runs to 14 residues. CDR3 amino acids: CASSPDRATDAQYF. In DNA, the CDR3 is TGTGCCAGCAGCCCAGACAGGGCTACAGATGCGCAGTATTTT.

The chain uses TRBV20-1 and TRBJ1-1, with a tentative D call TRBD1 (5 bases). Trimming took off 1 base at V and 0 bases at J, with 15 bases between the two ends. This CDR3 region has 16 residues. Germline CDR1 is DFQATT and CDR2 is SNEGSKA (reference sequence). The CDR3 sequence is CSARGMSGRMNTEAFF. CDR3 in DNA: TGCAGTGCTAGAGGGATGTCAGGGAGGATGAACACTGAAGCTTTCTTT.

The chain combines TRBV20-1 with TRBJ1-3, with D uncertain. V lost 6 bases to trimming and J lost 2 bases, with 23 bases between them. CDR1 and CDR2 from the germline V gene are DFQATT and SNEGSKA (reference sequence). The CDR3 contains 17 residues. CDR3 sequence (DNA): TGCAGTGCAGAGAGGTACCGCACGGGCCCAGCTGGAAACACCATATATTTT. It is translated as CSAERYRTGPAGNTIYF.

The table lists this clonotype with a few counts. The chain recombines TRBV20-1 with TRBJ2-3; D ambiguous. The V gene lost 3 bases and the J gene lost 2 bases, with 0 bases spanning the gap. The CDR3 sequence is 10 residues long. Germline-derived CDR1 and CDR2 are DFQATT and SNEGSKA (reference sequence). CDR3 sequence (DNA): TGCAGTGCTAGCACAGATACGCAGTATTTT. This codes for CSASTDTQYF.

This clonotype occurred a few times. The chain links TRBV20-1 to TRBJ1-1; weak D call: TRBD1 (6 bases). This CDR3 has 14 amino acids. CDR1 is DFQATT and CDR2 is SNEGSKA in the germline V gene (reference sequence). Trimming removed 6 bases at V and 2 bases at J, with 16 bases between. The CDR3 protein is CSAPPRGPNTEAFF. Written as DNA, the CDR3 is TGCAGTGCCCCACCCCGGGGGCCTAACACTGAAGCTTTCTTT.

V gene TRBV19 combines with J gene TRBJ1-5, with no clear D. Trimming left V 1 base short and J 10 bases short, with 8 bases between. This CDR3 is 12 amino acids long. In germline, CDR1 is LNHDA, CDR2 SQIVND (reference sequence). The CDR3 sequence: CASSIVGEPQHF. In DNA form, the CDR3 reads TGTGCCAGTAGTATAGTCGGGGAACCCCAGCATTTT. Supplemented by reference TRBV19 and TRBJ1-5, the full variable domain reads DGGITQSPKYLFRKEGQNVTLSCEQNLNHDAMYWYRQDPGQGLRLIYYSQIVNDFQKGDIAEGYSVSREKKESFPLTVTSAQKNPTAFYLCASSIVGEPQHFGDGTRLSIL.

The rearrangement links TRBV29-1 to TRBJ2-7; TRBD1 agrees at 11 bases. Per the germline V gene, CDR1 is SQVTM and CDR2 is ANQGSEA. CDR3 length: 12 amino acids. V shed 4 bases and J 9 bases; nucleotides not matched to a gene: 5. The CDR3 region has the DNA TGCAGCGTTGGGACAGGGGGCGGGGGGCAGTACTTC. Its translation is CSVGTGGGGQYF.

The chain employs TRBV20-1 and TRBJ1-4; TRBD1 matches at 8 bases. The germline CDR1 and CDR2 sequences are DFQATT and SNEGSKA (reference sequence). This CDR3 comprises 13 residues. V gave up 3 bases and J gave up 8 bases; unmatched junction bases: 5. The CDR3 region is CSASETGDEKLFF. The CDR3, as DNA: TGCAGTGCTAGCGAGACAGGGGACGAAAAACTGTTTTTT.

The CDR3 spells CATTRGARQETQYF. The CDR3 nucleotides are TGTGCCACCACCAGGGGGGCGCGGCAAGAGACCCAGTACTTC. The rearrangement uses TRBV2 and TRBJ2-5; D is perhaps TRBD1 (7 bases). The CDR3 has 14 residues. The V end was cut by 10 bases, the J end by 2 bases, with 17 bases between. CDR1 and CDR2 (germline): SNHLY, FYNNEI.

CDR3 sequence (DNA): TGTGCCTGGAGTGTAAGAGCGGGGGTCTACAATGAGCAGTTCTTC. It specifies CAWSVRAGVYNEQFF. The rearrangement uses TRBV30 and TRBJ2-1; 8 nucleotides align to TRBD2. V lost 0 bases to trimming and J lost 3 bases; unmatched junction nucleotides: 4. Germline CDR1 is GTSNPN and CDR2 is SVGIG (reference sequence). The CDR3 sequence is 15 residues long.

The rearrangement uses TRBV6-1 and TRBJ1-6, with TRBD1 as a possible D gene (5 bases). The V end was cut by 7 bases, the J end by 7 bases, with 11 bases between. The CDR3 consists of 13 residues. CDR1 and CDR2 from the germline V gene are MNHNS and SASEGT. The CDR3 sequence: CASKGMRNSPLHF. The CDR3 nucleotides are TGTGCCAGCAAGGGGATGAGAAATTCACCCCTCCACTTT.

The gene calls are TRBV15 and TRBJ1-2; D uncertain. Trimming cost V 0 bases and J 7 bases, with 12 bases left between them. The CDR3 runs to 14 residues. Germline V gene sequence: CDR1 LNHNV, CDR2 YYDKDF (reference sequence). CDR3: CATSRDLGIAGYTF. DNA for the CDR3: TGTGCCACCAGCAGAGATTTAGGGATAGCTGGCTACACCTTC.

A few counts support this clonotype. The J gene is TRBJ1-5, the V gene TRBV19; D ambiguous. Germline CDR1 reads LNHDA; CDR2 reads SQIVND (reference sequence). This CDR3 is built from 13 residues. Trimming cost V 6 bases and J 7 bases, with 13 bases left between them. In nucleotides, the CDR3 is TGTGCCAGTAGGGTCGGGTTGGGGCAGCCCCAGCATTTT. Protein product: CASRVGLGQPQHF.

This clonotype has a single count. The J gene is TRBJ1-2, the V gene TRBV2; perhaps TRBD1 as D (5 bases). The germline gives CDR1 SNHLY, CDR2 FYNNEI. Trimming took off 3 bases at V and 1 base at J, with 6 bases between the two ends. CDR3 length: 13 amino acids. The CDR3, as DNA: TGTGCCAGCAGTGATCAGGGTAACTATGGCTACACCTTC. Its protein product is CASSDQGNYGYTF.

The chain links TRBV30 to TRBJ2-3; 10 bases agree with TRBD2. The J segment lost 7 bases and the V segment lost 2 bases, leaving 6 bases of the junction unmatched. The CDR3 has 14 residues. Germline V gene lookup returns CDR1 GTSNPN and CDR2 SVGIG (reference sequence). CDR3 in amino acids: CAWSPGTSAHTQYF. CDR3 sequence (DNA): TGTGCCTGGAGTCCCGGGACTAGCGCACATACGCAGTATTTT.

The V call is TRBV20-1, the J call TRBJ2-1; D is possibly TRBD1 or TRBD2 (5 bases each). Germline V gives CDR1 DFQATT, CDR2 SNEGSKA (reference sequence). The CDR3 extends over 15 amino acids. Trimming took off 6 bases at V and 2 bases at J, with 17 bases between the two ends. CDR3 bases: TGCAGTGCCACACCCCGGGACCGAGCCTACAATGAGCAGTTCTTC. Translated: CSATPRDRAYNEQFF.

The chain uses TRBV6-1 and TRBJ1-1; perhaps TRBD1 as D (5 bases). Germline loops: CDR1 MNHNS, CDR2 SASEGT. Trimming pared 4 bases from V and 5 bases from J, leaving 20 bases between. This CDR3 has 16 residues. The CDR3 DNA reads as TGTGCCAGCAGTGCCCCGGACGGACTAAGGGGAACTGAAGCTTTCTTT. This sequence encodes CASSAPDGLRGTEAFF.

The CDR3: CASSLKGVNTEAFF. DNA for the CDR3: TGTGCCAGCAGTTTAAAAGGGGTGAACACTGAAGCTTTCTTT. The chain is built from TRBV12-3 or TRBV12-4 and TRBJ1-1, with D perhaps TRBD1 (5 bases). The V end lost 2 bases, the J end lost 0 bases, and 7 bases lay between the germline ends. The length of the CDR3 is 14 residues.

This chain links TRBV12-3 or TRBV12-4 with TRBJ2-2; the match to TRBD2 covers 8 bases. V lost 7 bases and J lost 5; bases outside the gene matches: 24. This CDR3 contains 20 residues. The CDR3 reads CASTDSGASLGGAGTGELFF. CDR3 DNA: TGTGCCAGCACGGATAGCGGGGCATCTCTGGGGGGGGCCGGTACCGGGGAGCTGTTTTTT.

In its sample, this clonotype was seen a few times. The chain combines TRBV7-6 with TRBJ2-1; 16 positions agree with TRBD2. From germline, CDR1 is SGHVS and CDR2 FNYEAQ. V dropped 5 bases and J dropped 6; count of bases not matched to a gene: 10. The CDR3 loop spans 18 amino acids. The CDR3 nucleotides are TGTGCCAGCAGCCAAACGGGACTAGCGGGGGGGCCTATCAATGAGCAGTTCTTC. Translation: CASSQTGLAGGPINEQFF.